These 30 T cell receptor beta chains came from one sample sequenced in a study of cytomegalovirus exposure and HLA in healthy donors. The repertoire was sequenced with immunoSEQ multiplex PCR; TCRdb's copy has only in-frame clones and lacks some. Counted here are 160,000 or so clones, approximately 81% occurring once; the ten biggest clones make up roughly 10%. The specimen was PBMCs. Source of these receptors: a man aged 30 to 45 in good health and CMV-seropositive.

The chain recombines TRBV12-5 with TRBJ1-1; 7 bases match TRBD1. With V trimmed by 0 bases and J by 4 bases, 8 bases remained unmatched. The CDR3 consists of 16 residues. Germline V gene lookup returns CDR1 LGHNT and CDR2 FRNRAP. DNA of the CDR3: TGTGCTAGTGGTTTGGTACGAGGGGGCTGGAGCACTGAAGCTTTCTTT. Its translation: CASGLVRGGWSTEAFF.

This clone has only one observation. The V and J genes are TRBV10-3 and TRBJ2-7; the D gene is possibly TRBD1 (5 bases). The CDR3 has 15 residues. From germline, CDR1 is ENHRY and CDR2 SYGVKD. The V end lost 4 bases, the J end lost 0 bases, and 13 bases lay between the germline ends. The CDR3 region has the DNA TGTGCCATCAGTGGAGTGAGACAGAGCTCCTACGAGCAGTACTTC. It encodes CAISGVRQSSYEQYF.

The chain carries TRBV4-1 and TRBJ2-1; D gene unclear. From germline, CDR1 is MGHRA and CDR2 YSYEKL. Trimming cost V 2 bases and J 9 bases, with 8 bases left between them. The CDR3 length is 12 residues. In DNA, the CDR3 is TGCGCCAGCAGCCAATCCGTTCGTGAGCAGTTCTTC. Residues: CASSQSVREQFF.

J is TRBJ1-1 and V is TRBV11-3; 7 nucleotides match TRBD1. Trimming removed 4 bases from V and 5 bases from J; junction bases left unmatched: 1. Germline values: CDR1 SGHNT, CDR2 YENEEA. The CDR3 is 12 residues long. The chain's CDR3 is CASSSQGTEAFF. CDR3 nucleotides: TGTGCCAGCAGCTCACAGGGGACTGAAGCTTTCTTT.

This rearrangement joins TRBV9 to TRBJ2-2; 11 nucleotides agree with TRBD2. CDR3 size: 15 residues. The J segment lost 5 bases and the V segment lost 3 bases, leaving 3 bases of the junction unmatched. Germline V gene lookup returns CDR1 SGDLS and CDR2 YYNGEE. The CDR3 protein is CASSGTSGLTGELFF. The CDR3 DNA is TGTGCCAGCAGCGGGACTAGCGGGTTAACCGGGGAGCTGTTTTTT.

V gene TRBV4-1 combines with J gene TRBJ2-1, with a tentative D call TRBD2 (5 bases). Germline loops: CDR1 MGHRA, CDR2 YSYEKL. The CDR3 runs to 14 residues. V lost 7 bases and J 2 bases, leaving 12 bases between the germline ends. The DNA for the CDR3 is TGCGCCAGCACGAGGGCCTTAGCCTACAATGAGCAGTTCTTC. Protein product: CASTRALAYNEQFF.

The J gene is TRBJ2-7, the V gene TRBV30, with 8 bases lining up with TRBD1. This CDR3 is 14 amino acids long. CDR1 is GTSNPN, CDR2 SVGIG, per germline (reference sequence). Germline trimming cut 3 bases from V and 3 bases from J; bases unmatched to any gene: 7. The CDR3 reads CAWRNRGVNYEQYF. In nucleotides, the CDR3 is TGTGCCTGGAGAAACAGGGGGGTTAACTACGAGCAGTACTTC.

CDR3 sequence reads: CASSVAGTGRTGELFF. Here the CDR3 DNA reads TGTGCCAGCAGCGTAGCCGGGACAGGGCGTACCGGGGAGCTGTTTTTT. The genes are TRBV9 and TRBJ2-2; 9 nucleotides align to TRBD1. This CDR3 has 16 residues. V lost 0 bases, J lost 5 bases, and 5 bases stayed unmatched. Germline-derived CDR1 and CDR2 are SGDLS and YYNGEE.

This chain links TRBV7-9 with TRBJ2-7; 10 nucleotides align to TRBD1. This CDR3 region has 16 residues. Unmatched junction bases numbered 9, after V lost 2 bases and J lost 5 bases. CDR1 is SEHNR and CDR2 is FQNEAQ in the germline V gene (reference sequence). CDR3 loop: CASSLPSGQGSDEQYF. The CDR3 DNA reads TGTGCCAGCAGCTTACCCTCGGGACAGGGGAGCGACGAGCAGTACTTC.

V usage is TRBV28 and J usage is TRBJ1-5; TRBD1 matches at 8 bases. The germline V gene has CDR1 MDHEN and CDR2 SYDVKM. The length of the CDR3 is 14 residues. V shed 3 bases and J 5 bases; nucleotides not matched to a gene: 3. The CDR3 reads CASSFPGGYQPQHF. The CDR3 DNA reads as TGTGCCAGCAGTTTTCCAGGGGGCTATCAGCCCCAGCATTTT. Full variable domain (outside the CDR3, taken from reference TRBV28 and TRBJ1-5): DVKVTQSSRYLVKRTGEKVFLECVQDMDHENMFWYRQDPGLGLRLIYFSYDVKMKEKGDIPEGYSVSREKKERFSLILESASTNQTSMYLCASSFPGGYQPQHFGDGTRLSIL.

V is TRBV6-5 and J is TRBJ2-5; the match to TRBD1 covers 10 bases. V shed 1 base, J shed 3 bases, and the junction held 5 bases outside the gene matches. CDR3 size: 16 residues. Germline V gives CDR1 MNHEY, CDR2 SVGAGI. The chain's CDR3 is CASSYLAGTGEETQYF. As DNA, the CDR3 is TGTGCCAGCAGTTACTTAGCCGGGACAGGGGAAGAGACCCAGTACTTC.

The chain uses TRBV28 and TRBJ2-7; TRBD1 matches at 7 bases. J was trimmed by 0 bases and V by 5 bases; bases with no gene match: 7. Germline loops: CDR1 MDHEN, CDR2 SYDVKM. This CDR3 contains 15 residues. For the CDR3, the DNA is TGTGCCAGCAGTGTGACAGGGCGATCCTCCTACGAGCAGTACTTC. Its protein product is CASSVTGRSSYEQYF. Looking up the rest from reference TRBV28 and TRBJ2-7 gives the full variable domain: DVKVTQSSRYLVKRTGEKVFLECVQDMDHENMFWYRQDPGLGLRLIYFSYDVKMKEKGDIPEGYSVSREKKERFSLILESASTNQTSMYLCASSVTGRSSYEQYFGPGTRLTVT.

The J gene is TRBJ1-5, the V gene TRBV7-9; no definite D call. Trimming cost V 3 bases and J 4 bases, with 4 bases left between them. CDR3 size: 12 residues. The germline gives CDR1 SEHNR, CDR2 FQNEAQ (reference sequence). CDR3 bases: TGTGCCAGCAGCTTTCGGAATCAGCCCCAGCATTTT. Translating gives CASSFRNQPQHF.

This clone was observed once. The gene calls are TRBV30 and TRBJ2-7; the D is unclear. The CDR3 sequence is 14 residues long. In germline, CDR1 is GTSNPN, CDR2 SVGIG (reference sequence). Trimming stripped 0 bases from V and 6 bases from J, with 15 bases between. CDR3 in DNA: TGTGCCTGGAGTGTACATGAAACCTTTGGCGAGCAGTACTTC. This gives the protein CAWSVHETFGEQYF.

The rearrangement uses TRBV5-4 and TRBJ1-1, with a tentative D call TRBD1 (5 bases). Looked up from germline, CDR1 is SGHNT and CDR2 is YYREEE (reference sequence). V lost 7 bases to trimming and J lost 8 bases, with 18 bases between them. The CDR3 runs to 13 residues. Here the CDR3 DNA reads TGTGCCAGCGCATGGGGAGGGGCTACGGAAGCTTTCTTT. Translating it yields CASAWGGATEAFF.

The rearrangement joins TRBV19 to TRBJ2-2, with TRBD1 identical over 7 bases. J gave up 5 bases and V 8 bases, and 5 bases lay outside the gene matches. Germline V gene sequence: CDR1 LNHDA, CDR2 SQIVND (reference sequence). CDR3 length equals 13 residues. The CDR3 here is CASLTGSTGELFF. CDR3 coding DNA: TGTGCCAGTCTGACAGGGAGTACCGGGGAGCTGTTTTTT.

This chain links TRBV5-1 with TRBJ2-7; D possibly corresponds to TRBD1 (6 bases). CDR1 is SGHRS, CDR2 YFSETQ, per germline. This CDR3 has 16 residues. Trimming took 2 bases from V and 1 from J, leaving 16 bases between them. The CDR3 DNA reads as TGCGCCAGCAGCTTATTTGGGTATGGGACATCCTACGAGCAGTACTTC. This translates into CASSLFGYGTSYEQYF. Looking up the rest from reference TRBV5-1 and TRBJ2-7 gives the full variable domain: KAGVTQTPRYLIKTRGQQVTLSCSPISGHRSVSWYQQTPGQGLQFLFEYFSETQRNKGNFPGRFSGRQFSNSRSEMNVSTLELGDSALYLCASSLFGYGTSYEQYFGPGTRLTVT.

The chain employs TRBV6-5 and TRBJ2-7; D is unresolved. CDR3 length: 14 amino acids. Trimming took off 2 bases at V and 2 bases at J, with 10 bases between the two ends. Germline V CDR1 and CDR2: MNHEY, SVGAGI. For the CDR3, the DNA is TGTGCCAGCAGTTACAGGCAACAGACCTACGAGCAGTACTTC. It specifies CASSYRQQTYEQYF.

The V and J genes are TRBV9 and TRBJ2-5; tentatively, D is TRBD1 (5 bases). V dropped 2 bases and J dropped 1 base, with 12 bases sitting between them. The CDR3 spans 15 residues. Germline V gene sequence: CDR1 SGDLS, CDR2 YYNGEE. CDR3 sequence: CASSVPGATQETQYF. The CDR3 nucleotides read TGTGCCAGCAGCGTCCCTGGGGCAACCCAAGAGACCCAGTACTTC.

In this sample, this clone turned up a few times. The J gene is TRBJ2-7, the V gene TRBV30, with 7 bases identical to TRBD1. The ends lost 0 bases at V and 3 bases at J; junction bases unmatched: 8. The CDR3 is made up of 15 amino acids. Germline V gene data show CDR1 as GTSNPN and CDR2 as SVGIG (reference sequence). CDR3 loop: CAWSVRTGLLYEQYF. In DNA, the CDR3 is TGTGCCTGGAGTGTTAGGACAGGCCTCCTCTACGAGCAGTACTTC.

This clone was detected a few times. CDR3 in DNA: TGTGCCAGCAGCTTGCCAGGGGCAACTAATGAAAAACTGTTTTTT. Amino acids: CASSLPGATNEKLFF. V is TRBV5-5 and J is TRBJ1-4, with a weak D call TRBD1 (6 bases). The CDR3 is 15 amino acids. CDR1 is SGHKS, CDR2 YYEKEE, per germline (reference sequence). With 1 base removed from V and 0 bases from J, the gap between germline ends came to 7 bases. The full variable domain, rest sourced from reference TRBV5-5 and TRBJ1-4, is DAGVTQSPTHLIKTRGQQVTLRCSPISGHKSVSWYQQVLGQGPQFIFQYYEKEERGRGNFPDRFSARQFPNYSSELNVNALLLGDSALYLCASSLPGATNEKLFFGSGTQLSVL.

V usage is TRBV2 and J usage is TRBJ2-1, with 11 nucleotides matching TRBD2. In germline, CDR1 is SNHLY, CDR2 FYNNEI. Germline trimming cut 7 bases from V and 7 bases from J; bases unmatched to any gene: 9. This CDR3 contains 15 residues. The CDR3 reads CASISLAGGRNEQFF. CDR3 nucleotide sequence: TGTGCCAGCATAAGTTTAGCGGGAGGGCGGAATGAGCAGTTCTTC.

This chain's CDR3 is CATSSSVGGAVIGEQFF. The CDR3 nucleotides read TGTGCCACCAGCAGTTCGGTTGGGGGCGCGGTTATAGGGGAGCAGTTCTTC. This chain uses TRBV15 with TRBJ2-1, with D tentatively TRBD1 (6 bases). CDR3 length: 17 amino acids. Trimming removed 3 bases from V and 10 bases from J, with 25 bases in between. Germline CDR1 is LNHNV and CDR2 is YYDKDF (reference sequence).

This clone was seen only once. The chain combines TRBV28 with TRBJ2-1, with TRBD2 matching over 10 bases. The CDR3 contains 16 residues. Per germline, CDR1 MDHEN and CDR2 SYDVKM. J gave up 7 bases and V 3 bases, and 9 bases lay outside the gene matches. Written as DNA, the CDR3 is TGTGCCAGCAGTTTTTCTAGCGGGGGTTATGGTAATGAGCAGTTCTTC. It yields the protein CASSFSSGGYGNEQFF. Full variable domain (remainder filled in from reference TRBV28 and TRBJ2-1): DVKVTQSSRYLVKRTGEKVFLECVQDMDHENMFWYRQDPGLGLRLIYFSYDVKMKEKGDIPEGYSVSREKKERFSLILESASTNQTSMYLCASSFSSGGYGNEQFFGPGTRLTVL.

The rearrangement uses TRBV27 and TRBJ2-3, with TRBD2 identical over 7 bases. V trimming: 2 bases; J trimming: 2 bases; junction bases outside the gene matches: 4. The germline gives CDR1 MNHEY, CDR2 SMNVEV (reference sequence). The CDR3 has 15 residues. CDR3 residues: CASSLIGGNTDTQYF. CDR3 bases: TGTGCCAGCAGTTTAATCGGGGGGAACACAGATACGCAGTATTTT.

The CDR3 bases are TGTGCCAGCAGCAGAGGGACAGGGAGCTCCTACAATGAGCAGTTCTTC. Residues: CASSRGTGSSYNEQFF. The chain uses TRBV5-6 and TRBJ2-1, with 9 bases aligning to TRBD1. J lost 0 bases, V lost 4 bases, and 5 bases had no gene match. Per germline, CDR1 SGHDT and CDR2 YYEEEE. The length of the CDR3 is 16 residues. Full variable domain (rest looked up from reference TRBV5-6 and TRBJ2-1): DAGVTQSPTHLIKTRGQQVTLRCSPKSGHDTVSWYQQALGQGPQFIFQYYEEEERQRGNFPDRFSGHQFPNYSSELNVNALLLGDSALYLCASSRGTGSSYNEQFFGPGTRLTVL.

The genes are TRBV2 and TRBJ1-6; D is perhaps TRBD1 (5 bases). Deletions cut 11 bases from V and 0 bases from J, with 11 bases between. CDR1 and CDR2 from the germline V gene are SNHLY and FYNNEI. The CDR3 has 14 amino acids. The CDR3 nucleotides are TGTGCCGGGGGGGAGAGCTCCTATAATTCACCCCTCCACTTT. Protein sequence: CAGGESSYNSPLHF.

The V and J genes are TRBV5-1 and TRBJ2-7; a possible D gene is TRBD1 (5 bases). The CDR3 runs 14 residues. The V and J ends lost 2 bases and 7 bases respectively, with 16 bases between them. Per the germline V gene, CDR1 is SGHRS and CDR2 is YFSETQ. The CDR3, as DNA: TGCGCCAGCAGCTTCGACACCTCCCCAGGGGAGCAGTACTTC. Its translation is CASSFDTSPGEQYF. The full variable domain, its missing parts supplied by reference TRBV5-1 and TRBJ2-7, is KAGVTQTPRYLIKTRGQQVTLSCSPISGHRSVSWYQQTPGQGLQFLFEYFSETQRNKGNFPGRFSGRQFSNSRSEMNVSTLELGDSALYLCASSFDTSPGEQYFGPGTRLTVT.

The V call is TRBV9, the J call TRBJ1-5, with a weak D call TRBD1 (5 bases). Trimming took off 3 bases at V and 4 bases at J, with 11 bases between the two ends. CDR1 is SGDLS, CDR2 YYNGEE, per germline. The CDR3 sequence is 14 residues long. The CDR3 sequence is CASSAGTGNQPQHF. The CDR3 nucleotides read TGTGCCAGCAGCGCCGGGACTGGGAATCAGCCCCAGCATTTT.

The chain combines TRBV18 with TRBJ2-3; 9 bases line up with TRBD1. The V gene end was trimmed by 0 bases and the J gene end by 12 bases; junction bases not matched to a gene: 4. The CDR3 has 13 residues. Germline V gene sequence: CDR1 KGHSH, CDR2 LQKENI. This CDR3 is CASSPPSDRGQYF. The CDR3 DNA reads as TGTGCCAGCTCACCACCCTCGGACAGGGGACAGTATTTT.